This T cell receptor beta chain is drawn from a study of Ad26.COV2.S vaccination and SARS-CoV-2 variants. On the study more broadly: Donor had been placed in the Ad26.COV2.S arm of the COV1001 trial. By the intramuscular route, Ad26.COV2.S was given once, or twice 56 days apart.

TCRdb's table, derived via immunoSEQ multiplex PCR, lists solely in-frame clones and lacks some. This sample has over 450,000 clones, with about nine tenths found just once. Germline assignment: CDR1 MNHEY and CDR2 SVGAGI. V dropped 6 bases and J dropped 1 base, with 16 bases sitting between them. The CDR3 spans 15 residues. This clone was observed a single time. Regarding treatment: 15 to 20 received Ad26.COV2.S at low or high dose, single or two shots; about 5 received placebo; per-sample allocation not given. On day 63 after the first injection, vaccine and placebo recipients gave samples. Donation came from an adult in Boston who was aged 18-55 years.

This material consisted of peripheral blood, taken in a trial of Ad26.COV2.S vaccine versus placebo. The TCR comes from a person between 18 and 65 years old who received the Ad26.COV2.S COVID-19 vaccine or a placebo. The chain employs TRBV6-5 and TRBJ2-7, with a tentative D call TRBD2 (6 bases). CDR3 protein: CASSRLGEGSYEQYF. CDR3 bases: TGTGCCAGCAGCAGACTAGGGGAAGGGTCCTACGAGCAGTACTTC.